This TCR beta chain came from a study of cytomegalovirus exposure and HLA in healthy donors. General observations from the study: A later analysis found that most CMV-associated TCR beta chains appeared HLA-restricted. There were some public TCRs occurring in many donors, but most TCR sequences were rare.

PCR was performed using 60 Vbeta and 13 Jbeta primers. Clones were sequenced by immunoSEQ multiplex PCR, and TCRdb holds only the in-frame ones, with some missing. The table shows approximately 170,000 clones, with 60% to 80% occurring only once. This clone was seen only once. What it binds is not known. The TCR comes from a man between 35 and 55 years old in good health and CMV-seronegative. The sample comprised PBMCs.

CDR3 sequence reads: CASSQDSQTDRVDNQPQHF. In DNA, the CDR3 is TGCGCCAGCAGCCAAGATTCCCAAACCGACAGGGTGGATAATCAGCCCCAGCATTTT. This sequence joins TRBV4-3 and TRBJ1-5; 7 bases agree with TRBD1. The V gene end was trimmed by 0 bases and the J gene end by 4 bases; junction bases not matched to a gene: 15. Per germline, CDR1 LGHNA and CDR2 YSLEER. This CDR3 has 19 residues.